This is a list of T cell receptor beta chains from one sample in a study of metastatic and nonmetastatic thyroid tumors. TCRdb re-called the PCR reads with MiXCR. The sample holds tens of thousands of clones, roughly 15% seen once. Sequencing was performed on blood. The receptors here all came from a female donor with papillary thyroid cancer or a benign thyroid nodule (not recorded which). Some clones in this sample may be carry-over from other donors' samples. CDR3s include the opening cysteine and the closing phenylalanine or tryptophan. The order of the fields is CDR3 protein, CDR3 DNA, clone size, J gene, CDR3 length, V gene, D gene. D genes are given only for firm matches. Size is stated for part of the rows, as once, few or many counts, or as a class when the clone is expanded.

CASSYIPGQPNTGELFF TGTGCCAGTAGCTATATACCGGGACAGCCAAACACCGGGGAGCTGTTTTTT many TRBJ2-2 17 TRBV19 TRBD1
CASSESGRYTGELFF TGTGCCAGCAGTGAATCCGGGAGATATACCGGGGAGCTGTTTTTT many TRBJ2-2 15 TRBV2 NA
CASTQGNYGYTF TGTGCCAGCACCCAGGGGAACTATGGCTACACCTTC medium-sized TRBJ1-2 12 TRBV12-3/TRBV12-4 NA
CASSLSPGVSTDTQYF TGTGCCAGCAGTTTATCGCCGGGAGTGAGCACAGATACGCAGTATTTC few TRBJ2-3 16 TRBV27 NA
CASSGTGGRQPQHF TGTGCCAGCAGTGGTACAGGGGGCCGACAGCCCCAGCATTTT many TRBJ1-5 14 TRBV6-1 TRBD1
CASSSGTSGRTDTSTDTQYF TGTGCCAGCAGTTCCGGGACTAGCGGGAGGACAGATACTAGCACAGATACGCAGTATTTT NA TRBJ2-3 20 TRBV6-2/TRBV6-3 TRBD2
CASSQDLLAGAANTQYF TGCGCCAGCAGCCAAGATCTGTTGGCGGGAGCAGCTAATACGCAGTATTTT many TRBJ2-3 17 TRBV4-1 TRBD2
CASSSGINQPQHF TGTGCCAGTAGTTCAGGAATTAACCAGCCCCAGCATTTT NA TRBJ1-5 13 TRBV19 NA
CSARDGNRVEKLFF TGCAGTGCTAGAGATGGGAACAGGGTTGAAAAACTGTTTTTT NA TRBJ1-4 14 TRBV20-1 NA
CASSYIRGNEQYF TGTGCCAGCAGTTACATTAGGGGTAACGAGCAGTACTTC few TRBJ2-7 13 TRBV6-5 NA
CASSATHSSTDTQYF TGTGCCAGCAGCGCGACGCACTCTAGCACAGATACGCAGTATTTT many TRBJ2-3 15 TRBV9 NA
CASSDEKDYGYTF TGTGCCAGCAGTGATGAAAAGGACTATGGCTACACCTTC NA TRBJ1-2 13 TRBV6-1 NA
CASSLRPTGELFF TGTGCCAGCAGCTTACGGCCCACCGGGGAGCTGTTTTTT NA TRBJ2-2 13 TRBV7-3 NA
CASSPFGGGLPDTQYF TGCGCCAGCAGCCCCTTCGGAGGGGGTCTACCAGATACGCAGTATTTT many TRBJ2-3 16 TRBV5-1 NA
CSARDQGTLITQETQYF TGCAGTGCTAGAGATCAGGGGACTCTAATCACCCAAGAGACCCAGTACTTC many TRBJ2-5 17 TRBV20-1 NA
CASSLGPSGSNEQFF TGTGCCAGCAGTCTGGGGCCTAGCGGGAGCAATGAGCAGTTCTTC many TRBJ2-1 15 TRBV2 TRBD2
CASSANPGQPHF TGTGCCAGCAGCGCTAACCCTGGACAGCCACACTTC NA TRBJ2-5 12 TRBV7-8 NA